The 28 T cell receptor beta chains reported below all come from one sample, sequenced in a study of beta chain features in type 1 diabetes. Every bit of the isolated RNA underwent reverse transcription, so sequencing read expressed TCRB transcripts. Profiling relied on immunoSEQ multiplex PCR, and the TCRdb table lists in-frame clones only, not all of them. The sample records tens of thousands of clones, roughly 34% being singletons. Sequenced: stem cell memory CD4+ T cells from blood. All receptors derive from a woman aged 18-29 years in good health.

The chain couples TRBV29-1 to TRBJ2-1; D is perhaps TRBD1 (6 bases). Germline V CDR1 and CDR2: SQVTM, ANQGSEA. Deletions cut 1 base from V and 5 bases from J, with 9 bases between. This CDR3 is 13 amino acids long. The CDR3 bases are TGCAGCGTTGAAGGAACAGGGAACAATGAGCAGTTCTTC. This codes for CSVEGTGNNEQFF.

This chain links TRBV2 with TRBJ1-4, with D possibly being TRBD1 (6 bases). Trimming cost V 2 bases and J 5 bases, with 9 bases left between them. This CDR3 comprises 14 residues. CDR1 is SNHLY and CDR2 is FYNNEI in the germline V gene. CDR3: CASSELQGNEKLFF. The CDR3 nucleotides are TGTGCCAGCAGTGAACTACAGGGAAATGAAAAACTGTTTTTT. The full variable domain, rest sourced from reference TRBV2 and TRBJ1-4, is EPEVTQTPSHQVTQMGQEVILRCVPISNHLYFYWYRQILGQKVEFLVSFYNNEISEKSEIFDDQFSVERPDGSNFTLKIRSTKLEDSAMYFCASSELQGNEKLFFGSGTQLSVL.

This clone was counted between two and nine times. This sequence joins TRBV7-2 and TRBJ2-5; TRBD2 matches 9 bases. This CDR3 contains 17 residues. V dropped 1 base and J dropped 5; count of bases not matched to a gene: 11. The germline gives CDR1 SGHTA, CDR2 FQGNSA. The CDR3 DNA reads as TGTGCCAGCAGCTTAGAAAAGTGGCGGGGGGGCGAGGAGACCCAGTACTTC. Its protein is CASSLEKWRGGEETQYF. The full variable domain, rest sourced from reference TRBV7-2 and TRBJ2-5, is GAGVSQSPSNKVTEKGKDVELRCDPISGHTALYWYRQSLGQGLEFLIYFQGNSAPDKSGLPSDRFSAERTGGSVSTLTIQRTQQEDSAVYLCASSLEKWRGGEETQYFGPGTRLLVL.

The genes are TRBV7-9 and TRBJ1-2, with D uncertain. The CDR3 extends over 12 amino acids. With 6 bases removed from V and 8 bases from J, the gap between germline ends came to 13 bases. Germline CDR1 is SEHNR and CDR2 is FQNEAQ (reference sequence). CDR3 residues: CASSRGLEGYTF. CDR3 in DNA: TGTGCCAGCAGTAGAGGGCTGGAGGGCTACACCTTC.

This rearrangement joins TRBV15 to TRBJ1-1; 9 bases agree with TRBD1. J was trimmed by 3 bases and V by 1 base; bases with no gene match: 3. Germline loops: CDR1 LNHNV, CDR2 YYDKDF (reference sequence). The CDR3 is 15 residues long. DNA for the CDR3: TGTGCCACCAGCAGAGGGACAGGGGAGGACACTGAAGCTTTCTTT. It translates to CATSRGTGEDTEAFF.

The chain has TRBV11-2 and TRBJ2-7; tentatively, D is TRBD2 (5 bases). Germline V lookup: CDR1 SGHAT, CDR2 FQNNGV. CDR3 length: 15 amino acids. Between the trimmed V and J ends, which lost 5 bases and 0 bases, there was a span of 14 bases. The CDR3 sequence: CASSISRGPSYEQYF. In nucleotides, the CDR3 is TGTGCCAGCAGCATCTCCCGGGGTCCCTCCTACGAGCAGTACTTC.

This chain joins TRBV7-2 and TRBJ2-1; possibly TRBD1 for D (7 bases). Germline V gives CDR1 SGHTA, CDR2 FQGNSA. The CDR3 length is 15 residues. The ends were cut back, 3 bases at V and 4 bases at J, with 13 bases in the middle. CDR3 sequence (DNA): TGTGCCAGCAGCTTTCGCAGGGGGGCGTACAATGAGCAGTTCTTC. Translation gives CASSFRRGAYNEQFF.

This chain connects TRBV5-4 to TRBJ2-5; D ambiguous. In germline, CDR1 is SGHNT, CDR2 YYREEE (reference sequence). Trimming removed 0 bases at V and 3 bases at J, with 9 bases between. The CDR3 loop spans 14 amino acids. The CDR3 nucleotides are TGTGCCAGCAGCTTGGGGTCACAAGAAGAGACCCAGTACTTC. Translation gives CASSLGSQEETQYF.

The rearrangement uses TRBV7-2 and TRBJ2-1; 8 nucleotides line up with TRBD2. The CDR3 contains 18 residues. Germline values: CDR1 SGHTA, CDR2 FQGNSA. The V gene end was trimmed by 5 bases and the J gene end by 0 bases; junction bases not matched to a gene: 12. The CDR3 reads CASSKAGGRGGSYNEQFF. DNA of the CDR3: TGTGCCAGCAGCAAGGCGGGGGGCCGGGGGGGCTCCTACAATGAGCAGTTCTTC.

This chain uses TRBV11-2 with TRBJ2-1, with 8 bases lining up with TRBD2. The CDR3 runs to 16 residues. V lost 0 bases to trimming and J lost 5 bases; unmatched junction nucleotides: 6. In germline, CDR1 is SGHAT, CDR2 FQNNGV. This chain's CDR3 is CASSLDLVAGNNEQFF. The CDR3 DNA reads TGTGCCAGCAGCTTAGATTTGGTAGCGGGAAACAATGAGCAGTTCTTC.

This clone has only a few counts. V usage is TRBV5-6 and J usage is TRBJ2-5; 10 bases are a match to TRBD2. The trim removed 3 bases at V and 4 bases at J, leaving 6 bases unmatched. The CDR3 is 15 residues long. In germline, CDR1 is SGHDT, CDR2 YYEEEE. The DNA of the CDR3 is TGTGCCAGCAGCTCCCCCATAGCGGGAGGAGAGACCCAGTACTTC. This encodes CASSSPIAGGETQYF.

The J gene is TRBJ2-5, the V gene TRBV2; possible D gene TRBD2, 6 bases. Germline loops: CDR1 SNHLY, CDR2 FYNNEI. The germline V and J ends were trimmed by 5 bases and 7 bases, with 14 bases remaining between them. The CDR3 runs to 13 residues. CDR3 in amino acids: CASSSDLGGTQYF. CDR3 DNA: TGTGCCAGCAGTTCAGACCTGGGGGGGACCCAGTACTTC.

This clone occurred a few times. The chain joins TRBV18 to TRBJ2-5; no clear D gene. The CDR3 totals 14 residues. Trimming stripped 0 bases from V and 0 bases from J, with 5 bases between. CDR1 KGHSH and CDR2 LQKENI come from the germline V gene. The CDR3 sequence is CASSPPSYQETQYF. DNA of the CDR3: TGTGCCAGCTCACCACCGTCGTACCAAGAGACCCAGTACTTC.

V gene TRBV6-1 combines with J gene TRBJ2-2; D is unclear. The V gene's germline CDR1 is MNHNS and CDR2 SASEGT. Trimming removed 6 bases from V and 2 bases from J, with 4 bases in between. The CDR3 is 12 residues long. This CDR3 reads CASSGNTGELFF. Written as DNA, the CDR3 is TGTGCCAGCAGCGGTAACACCGGGGAGCTGTTTTTT.

This clone was counted between two and nine times. The CDR3 reads CASSAQGTGANVLTF. The CDR3, as DNA: TGTGCCAGCAGCGCTCAGGGTACTGGGGCCAACGTCCTGACTTTC. The V gene is TRBV9, the J gene TRBJ2-6, with a weak D call TRBD1 (5 bases). V gave up 3 bases and J gave up 2 bases, with 9 bases separating them. CDR1 and CDR2 from the germline V gene are SGDLS and YYNGEE. CDR3 size: 15 residues.

The chain carries TRBV9 and TRBJ2-1; 9 nucleotides line up with TRBD2. Per the germline V gene, CDR1 is SGDLS and CDR2 is YYNGEE. The CDR3 is 16 amino acids. J lost 5 bases, V lost 0 bases, and 6 bases had no gene match. The CDR3 protein is CASSVEGAGGNNEQFF. The CDR3 nucleotides are TGTGCCAGCAGCGTAGAGGGAGCGGGGGGCAACAATGAGCAGTTCTTC.

The rearrangement links TRBV2 to TRBJ2-3, with TRBD1 matching 8 bases. The CDR3 spans 14 residues. In germline, CDR1 is SNHLY, CDR2 FYNNEI. Trimming removed 7 bases from V and 5 bases from J; junction bases left unmatched: 8. CDR3 region: CASKSLTGEDTQYF. The CDR3 DNA reads as TGTGCCAGCAAGTCCCTGACAGGGGAAGATACGCAGTATTTT.

The rearrangement joins TRBV19 to TRBJ1-2; 7 bases are a match to TRBD1. The ends lost 5 bases at V and 2 bases at J; junction bases unmatched: 5. The germline CDR1 and CDR2 sequences are LNHDA and SQIVND (reference sequence). The CDR3 runs to 14 residues. The DNA of the CDR3 is TGTGCCAGTAGTCAACAGGGGAACAACTATGGCTACACCTTC. It codes for CASSQQGNNYGYTF.

The chain employs TRBV29-1 and TRBJ2-7; 7 bases agree with TRBD2. This CDR3 comprises 12 residues. V shed 3 bases and J 4 bases; nucleotides not matched to a gene: 3. CDR1 and CDR2 (germline): SQVTM, ANQGSEA. The CDR3 protein is CSVDGEGYEQYF. CDR3 nucleotides: TGCAGCGTTGATGGGGAGGGTTACGAGCAGTACTTC.

The J gene is TRBJ2-1, the V gene TRBV10-3; D call uncertain. V was trimmed by 8 bases and J by 5 bases, leaving 16 bases between them. The CDR3 runs 14 residues. Per germline, CDR1 ENHRY and CDR2 SYGVKD. CDR3 residues: CAIAELLGDNEQFF. The CDR3 bases are TGTGCCATCGCGGAACTACTGGGTGACAATGAGCAGTTCTTC.

This clone showed up just a few times. The chain combines TRBV29-1 with TRBJ1-1; a possible D gene is TRBD1 (6 bases). The CDR3 loop spans 12 amino acids. Deletions cut 7 bases from V and 0 bases from J, with 9 bases between. Germline-derived CDR1 and CDR2 are SQVTM and ANQGSEA. CDR3 sequence: CSGDTLNTEAFF. The CDR3, as DNA: TGCAGCGGGGACACATTGAACACTGAAGCTTTCTTT.

The chain combines TRBV5-1 with TRBJ1-1; D is unclear. Per the germline V gene, CDR1 is SGHRS and CDR2 is YFSETQ. This CDR3 spans 13 amino acids. The germline V and J ends were trimmed by 0 bases and 3 bases, with 6 bases remaining between them. CDR3 loop: CASSLGRDTEAFF. DNA of the CDR3: TGCGCCAGCAGCTTGGGTCGGGACACTGAAGCTTTCTTT.

This chain uses TRBV9 with TRBJ2-7; D is undetermined. Trimming took off 0 bases at V and 1 base at J, with 11 bases between the two ends. This CDR3 has 15 residues. Germline CDR1 reads SGDLS; CDR2 reads YYNGEE. CDR3 region: CASSVVAEGSYEQYF. The CDR3 region has the DNA TGTGCCAGCAGCGTAGTGGCGGAAGGTTCCTACGAGCAGTACTTC.

This clone was counted only a few times. The gene calls are TRBV11-2 and TRBJ1-1; TRBD1 might be the D (5 bases). Trimming removed 4 bases at V and 0 bases at J, with 9 bases between. CDR3 size: 14 residues. From germline, CDR1 is SGHAT and CDR2 FQNNGV. The CDR3 nucleotides read TGTGCCAGCAGCTCAGGGTACATGAACACTGAAGCTTTCTTT. Translation: CASSSGYMNTEAFF.

Only a few counts were recorded for this clone. V gene TRBV10-3 combines with J gene TRBJ2-1, with 7 bases fitting TRBD2. There are 18 residues in the CDR3. V lost 0 bases and J lost 3; bases outside the gene matches: 11. Germline values: CDR1 ENHRY, CDR2 SYGVKD. In DNA, the CDR3 is TGTGCCATCAGTGAGTCGAAGGGCGGGGGAGGTGTCTACAATGAGCAGTTCTTC. Translated: CAISESKGGGGVYNEQFF.

The V and J genes are TRBV5-1 and TRBJ2-5; 7 bases fit TRBD1. The germline CDR1 and CDR2 sequences are SGHRS and YFSETQ. The CDR3 runs to 14 residues. Trimming took 6 bases from V and 4 from J; bases not matched to a gene: 9. This chain's CDR3 is CASNDRVGGETQYF. For the CDR3, the DNA is TGCGCCAGCAATGACAGGGTCGGAGGAGAGACCCAGTACTTC.

This chain connects TRBV9 to TRBJ1-5; TRBD1 matches 12 bases. This CDR3 contains 15 residues. The J segment lost 5 bases and the V segment lost 3 bases, leaving 3 bases of the junction unmatched. CDR1 SGDLS and CDR2 YYNGEE come from the germline V gene. The CDR3 DNA is TGTGCCAGCAGCGGGGGACAGGGGGCCTATCAGCCCCAGCATTTT. Its protein is CASSGGQGAYQPQHF.

The table lists this clone with a few counts. The genes are TRBV7-9 and TRBJ2-5, with TRBD2 matching over 10 bases. The CDR3 covers 15 residues. After removal of 2 bases from V and 2 bases from J, the junction contained 2 bases not matched to a gene. From germline, CDR1 is SEHNR and CDR2 FQNEAQ (reference sequence). DNA of the CDR3: TGTGCCAGCAGCTTAACTAGCGGGATACAAGAGACCCAGTACTTC. Translation: CASSLTSGIQETQYF.